The table lists the clone carrying this TCR beta chain with a count of one. What it binds is not known. The same CDR3 can be traced to other DNA sequences in this sample. Using immunoSEQ multiplex PCR, the repertoire was profiled, and TCRdb retains in-frame clones only, with some absent. The top ten hold under 0.15% of the sample, which has over 2 million clones, 90% to 95% seen once. This sample stems from a study of shared clonotypes between healthy human individuals. Notes on the study in general: Among non-shared clonotypes, generation probabilities were lower than among those shared by all four donors.

The CDR3 is 13 residues long. V was clipped by 3 bases and J by 4 bases; unmatched bases: 0. From germline, CDR1 is SGHDN and CDR2 FVKESK. The chain uses TRBV14 and TRBJ2-7, with 10 nucleotides matching TRBD1. Sample: naive CD4+ T cells sorted from blood. Subset specified: CD45RA+ positively selected. This receptor was obtained from a man between 18 and 35 years old in good health. The CDR3 DNA reads as TGTGCCAGCAGCCAGGGACAGGGGTACGAGCAGTACTTC. Amino acids: CASSQGQGYEQYF.